The 27 T cell receptor beta chains below all came from one sample that was sequenced in a study of regulatory T cells in long-lasting Graves disease. Stated time point: persistent/refractory GD, antithyroid drugs over 5 years with positive TRAb. The TCR library was made from RNA that had been extracted from PBMCs in TRIzol. Arm-PCR of CDR3 regions and iRepertoire HTBI primers were used to build TCR beta libraries. TCRdb ran MiXCR on the multiplex PCR reads and lists one entry per CDR3 protein. This table has about 470,000 distinct CDR3 sequences, less than 25% appearing once. The sample in question was peripheral blood mononuclear cells (PBMCs), obtained when the disease was refractory, from a patient treated with antithyroid drugs. The source of these receptors is a female donor with Graves disease.

This sequence joins TRBV29-1 and TRBJ2-6, with 7 bases matching TRBD1. CDR1 is SQVTM, CDR2 ANQGSEA, per germline. The ends lost 4 bases at V and 2 bases at J; junction bases unmatched: 5. The CDR3 is 15 residues long. CDR3 in amino acids: CSVAGGGAGANVLTF. In DNA, the CDR3 is TGCAGCGTTGCAGGGGGTGGAGCTGGGGCCAACGTCCTGACTTTC.

This clonotype was observed a handful of times. The chain has TRBV3-1 and TRBJ2-3, with D uncertain. CDR1 and CDR2 (germline): LGHDT, YNNKEL (reference sequence). V lost 0 bases to trimming and J lost 3 bases, with 7 bases between them. CDR3 size: 14 residues. This chain's CDR3 is CASSQELSTDTQYF. The CDR3 DNA sequence: TGTGCCAGCAGCCAAGAACTCTCTACAGATACGCAGTATTTT.

This chain uses TRBV6-1 with TRBJ1-3; D may be TRBD1 (6 bases). The CDR3 consists of 15 residues. CDR1 and CDR2 (germline): MNHNS, SASEGT. V was pared by 4 bases and J by 0 bases, with 10 bases between. CDR3 in DNA: TGTGCCAGCAGTGGAGACAGGACCTCTGGAAACACCATATATTTT. Protein product: CASSGDRTSGNTIYF.

Only a few counts were recorded for this clonotype. V is TRBV29-1 and J is TRBJ2-2; TRBD2 agrees at 11 bases. Germline assignment: CDR1 SQVTM and CDR2 ANQGSEA. Trimming at V came to 6 bases and at J to 1 base, leaving 1 base not matched to a gene. This CDR3 has 14 residues. The CDR3 here is CSVGLAGNTGELFF. CDR3 in DNA: TGCAGCGTCGGACTAGCGGGGAACACCGGGGAGCTGTTTTTT.

This clonotype was seen repeatedly, ten times or more. The CDR3, as DNA: TGTGCCCGAGGAGGACAGGGAGGTTATAGTAGTGAAAAACTGTTTTTT. This codes for CARGGQGGYSSEKLFF. The rearrangement joins TRBV2 to TRBJ1-4, with 8 bases aligning to TRBD1. This CDR3 has 16 residues. V lost 11 bases and J lost 7; bases outside the gene matches: 18. Germline CDR1 is SNHLY and CDR2 is FYNNEI. The full variable domain, its missing parts supplied by reference TRBV2 and TRBJ1-4, is EPEVTQTPSHQVTQMGQEVILRCVPISNHLYFYWYRQILGQKVEFLVSFYNNEISEKSEIFDDQFSVERPDGSNFTLKIRSTKLEDSAMYFCARGGQGGYSSEKLFFGSGTQLSVL.

This clonotype has a count of ten or more. CDR3 loop: CASSYSGLARYEQYF. CDR3 bases: TGTGCCAGCAGTTACTCGGGACTAGCTCGCTACGAGCAGTACTTC. This chain uses TRBV6-2 or TRBV6-3 with TRBJ2-7; TRBD2 matches 9 bases. The CDR3 loop spans 15 amino acids. Trimming at V came to 0 bases and at J to 3 bases, leaving 3 bases not matched to a gene. CDR1 is MNHEY, CDR2 SVGEGT, per germline.

This clonotype has a count of ten or more. The chain is built from TRBV28 and TRBJ2-2, with no clear D. The CDR3 covers 15 residues. The germline V gene has CDR1 MDHEN and CDR2 SYDVKM. Deletions cut 3 bases from V and 1 base from J, with 9 bases between. CDR3 sequence: CASSFWSMNTGELFF. The CDR3 bases are TGTGCCAGCAGTTTTTGGTCGATGAACACCGGGGAGCTGTTTTTT. Variable domain in full (rest from reference TRBV28 and TRBJ2-2): DVKVTQSSRYLVKRTGEKVFLECVQDMDHENMFWYRQDPGLGLRLIYFSYDVKMKEKGDIPEGYSVSREKKERFSLILESASTNQTSMYLCASSFWSMNTGELFFGEGSRLTVL.

This clonotype was picked up many times. The CDR3 region has the DNA TGTGCCAGCAGTTTCGACAGGGCGGGAGAGACCCAGTACTTC. The encoded protein is CASSFDRAGETQYF. V gene TRBV12-3 or TRBV12-4 combines with J gene TRBJ2-5; TRBD1 matches at 7 bases. The CDR3 spans 14 residues. With 3 bases clipped from V and 4 bases from J, the junction kept 5 bases outside the gene matches.

This chain links TRBV6-2 or TRBV6-3 with TRBJ1-1, with 8 bases that match TRBD1. This CDR3 has 14 amino acids. V shed 5 bases, J shed 5 bases, and the junction held 7 bases outside the gene matches. Germline loops: CDR1 MNHEY, CDR2 SVGEGT. The CDR3 DNA reads as TGTGCCAGCAGTCAACAGGGGGTTGTAACTGAAGCTTTCTTT. It is translated as CASSQQGVVTEAFF.

This chain joins TRBV10-3 and TRBJ2-2; D may be TRBD1 (6 bases). Germline lookup yields CDR1 ENHRY and CDR2 SYGVKD. The CDR3 is made up of 16 amino acids. V dropped 0 bases and J dropped 3 bases, with 11 bases sitting between them. The CDR3 DNA is TGTGCCATCAGTGAGTCCTTACAGGGCTACACCGGGGAGCTGTTTTTT. Its protein product is CAISESLQGYTGELFF.

This clonotype occurred a few times. The rearrangement uses TRBV6-1 and TRBJ1-3; tentative D call: TRBD1 (6 bases). In germline, CDR1 is MNHNS, CDR2 SASEGT. The V and J ends lost 7 bases and 0 bases respectively, with 13 bases between them. The CDR3 has 15 residues. Here the CDR3 reads CASIKTGYSGNTIYF. The CDR3, as DNA: TGTGCCAGCATTAAGACAGGCTACTCTGGAAACACCATATATTTT.

This clonotype has a count of ten or more. The chain employs TRBV19 and TRBJ1-2, with D possibly matching TRBD1 (5 bases). V lost 5 bases and J lost 2, with 15 bases in between. Germline V CDR1 and CDR2: LNHDA, SQIVND (reference sequence). This CDR3 has 15 amino acids. CDR3 coding DNA: TGTGCCAGTAGTCCGGCCGGGACGGGAAACTATGGCTACACCTTC. As protein: CASSPAGTGNYGYTF.

The rearrangement links TRBV6-1 to TRBJ1-5; a weak D match, TRBD1 (6 bases). V lost 7 bases, J lost 1 base, and 11 bases lay in between. The length of the CDR3 is 14 residues. Per the germline V gene, CDR1 is MNHNS and CDR2 is SASEGT. The DNA for the CDR3 is TGTGCCAGCAACGAAGGACAGAGCAATCAGCCCCAGCATTTT. Translation: CASNEGQSNQPQHF.

This clonotype was detected many times. V and J are TRBV18 and TRBJ2-7; 8 bases fit TRBD1. This CDR3 comprises 14 residues. CDR1 is KGHSH, CDR2 LQKENI, per germline. V lost 5 bases, J lost 1 base, and 4 bases stayed unmatched. The CDR3 DNA follows: TGTGCCAGCTCAAGAGGGACAGGATCCTACGAGCAGTACTTC. Its translation: CASSRGTGSYEQYF. Filled out from reference TRBV18 and TRBJ2-7, the complete variable domain reads NAGVMQNPRHLVRRRGQEARLRCSPMKGHSHVYWYRQLPEEGLKFMVYLQKENIIDESGMPKERFSAEFPKEGPSILRIQQVVRGDSAAYFCASSRGTGSYEQYFGPGTRLTVT.

This clonotype was recorded at least ten times. V usage is TRBV6-1 and J usage is TRBJ1-1; 7 bases fit TRBD1. With 7 bases clipped from V and 12 bases from J, the junction kept 11 bases outside the gene matches. Germline values: CDR1 MNHNS, CDR2 SASEGT. The CDR3 is made up of 12 amino acids. In DNA form, the CDR3 reads TGTGCCAGCACCACAACGGACAGGCGTTCTTTCTTT. This codes for CASTTTDRRSFF.

This clonotype was recorded a few times. The chain links TRBV20-1 to TRBJ2-7, with D perhaps matching TRBD1 or TRBD2 (6 bases each). The ends were cut back, 1 base at V and 4 bases at J, with 11 bases in the middle. This CDR3 has 13 amino acids. CDR1 DFQATT and CDR2 SNEGSKA come from the germline V gene (reference sequence). The CDR3 nucleotides read TGCAGTGCTAGAGGAGGGGGGAGGTACGAGCAGTACTTC. Residues: CSARGGGRYEQYF.

There are a few counts of this clonotype. The chain uses TRBV2 and TRBJ2-2; 13 bases agree with TRBD2. CDR1 and CDR2 from the germline V gene are SNHLY and FYNNEI. This CDR3 comprises 18 residues. V lost 7 bases to trimming and J lost 3 bases; unmatched junction nucleotides: 11. The CDR3 nucleotides read TGTGCCAGCAATGACGGACTAGCGGGAGCGAGGGACACCGGGGAGCTGTTTTTT. It yields the protein CASNDGLAGARDTGELFF.

Worth noting for this clonotype: A much larger clonotype is one base distant, so this may be a read error. The chain links TRBV27 to TRBJ2-7, with TRBD1 matching 10 bases. The CDR3 runs 14 residues. Germline V CDR1 and CDR2: MNHEY, SMNVEV (reference sequence). The CDR3 DNA reads TGTGCCAGCAGTTCGGGGACAGGGGATTACGGGCAGTACTTC. Translated, it gives CASSSGTGDYGQYF.

This clonotype has a handful of counts. The chain couples TRBV9 to TRBJ1-1; 7 bases are shared with TRBD1. CDR3 length: 18 residues. With 3 bases clipped from V and 1 base from J, the junction kept 15 bases outside the gene matches. Looked up from germline, CDR1 is SGDLS and CDR2 is YYNGEE. CDR3: CASSARPGGGTENTEAFF. The CDR3 DNA reads TGTGCCAGCAGCGCCCGCCCGGGGGGTGGGACAGAGAACACTGAAGCTTTCTTT.

V gene TRBV19 combines with J gene TRBJ1-5; D may be TRBD1 (6 bases). Per germline, CDR1 LNHDA and CDR2 SQIVND (reference sequence). The CDR3 consists of 15 residues. The V end lost 2 bases, the J end lost 2 bases, and 10 bases lay between the germline ends. The DNA for the CDR3 is TGTGCCAGTAGTATACAACAGGGCGGCAATCAGCCCCAGCATTTT. Amino acids: CASSIQQGGNQPQHF.

This clonotype was seen ten or more times. The chain has TRBV27 and TRBJ1-1; D possibly corresponds to TRBD1 (6 bases). CDR1 is MNHEY, CDR2 SMNVEV, per germline (reference sequence). Trimming cost V 5 bases and J 0 bases, with 13 bases left between them. The CDR3 totals 15 residues. In DNA form, the CDR3 reads TGTGCCAGCAGTCCTCAACAGGGTATGAACACTGAAGCTTTCTTT. It encodes CASSPQQGMNTEAFF.

This clonotype was found many times. The rearrangement uses TRBV30 and TRBJ1-1; no definite D call. With 2 bases removed from V and 1 base from J, the gap between germline ends came to 8 bases. Per the germline V gene, CDR1 is GTSNPN and CDR2 is SVGIG (reference sequence). The CDR3 consists of 13 residues. CDR3 sequence: CAWSQRGNTEAFF. The CDR3 DNA sequence: TGTGCCTGGAGTCAGCGGGGGAACACTGAAGCTTTCTTT.

Concerning this clonotype itself: One base away lies a much larger clone, so this may be a sequencing read error. J is TRBJ2-5 and V is TRBV7-2; TRBD2 matches 14 bases. The CDR3 length is 17 residues. Germline-derived CDR1 and CDR2 are SGHTA and FQGNSA. The chain's CDR3 is CASSSAWTSGGKEAQYF. CDR3 DNA: TGTGCCAGCAGCTCGGCGTGGACTAGCGGGGGGAAAGAGGCCCAGTACTTC.

The chain employs TRBV28 and TRBJ2-7; D may be TRBD1 or TRBD2 (5 bases each). Deletions cut 7 bases from V and 3 bases from J, with 16 bases between. The germline CDR1 and CDR2 sequences are MDHEN and SYDVKM. There are 14 residues in the CDR3. CDR3 nucleotides: TGTGCCAGCATCTCGGGACCCCGGGGCTACGAGCAGTACTTC. Amino acid sequence: CASISGPRGYEQYF. Variable domain in full (rest from reference TRBV28 and TRBJ2-7): DVKVTQSSRYLVKRTGEKVFLECVQDMDHENMFWYRQDPGLGLRLIYFSYDVKMKEKGDIPEGYSVSREKKERFSLILESASTNQTSMYLCASISGPRGYEQYFGPGTRLTVT.

The chain employs TRBV7-3 and TRBJ2-2; possible D gene TRBD2, 5 bases. The CDR3 totals 15 residues. V was cut by 3 bases and J by 7 bases, with 15 bases left in between. Per germline, CDR1 SGHTA and CDR2 FQGTGA. CDR3 nucleotide sequence: TGTGCCAGCAGCTTCGTTTCTAGCAACCACGGGGAGCTGTTTTTT. Its protein product is CASSFVSSNHGELFF.

In this sample, this clonotype turned up many times. The chain combines TRBV27 with TRBJ2-5; D is unresolved. The ends were cut back, 7 bases at V and 0 bases at J, with 9 bases in the middle. The germline V gene encodes CDR1 MNHEY and CDR2 SMNVEV (reference sequence). This CDR3 comprises 13 residues. CDR3 loop: CASISQYQETQYF. CDR3 coding DNA: TGTGCCAGCATCTCCCAGTACCAAGAGACCCAGTACTTC.

The chain couples TRBV29-1 to TRBJ1-2, with D possibly being TRBD1 (6 bases). Deletions cut 6 bases from V and 6 bases from J, with 14 bases between. The CDR3 spans 12 residues. Germline V lookup: CDR1 SQVTM, CDR2 ANQGSEA. Here the CDR3 reads CSVLGGGDGYTF. CDR3 nucleotides: TGCAGCGTGCTAGGGGGGGGGGATGGCTACACCTTC.